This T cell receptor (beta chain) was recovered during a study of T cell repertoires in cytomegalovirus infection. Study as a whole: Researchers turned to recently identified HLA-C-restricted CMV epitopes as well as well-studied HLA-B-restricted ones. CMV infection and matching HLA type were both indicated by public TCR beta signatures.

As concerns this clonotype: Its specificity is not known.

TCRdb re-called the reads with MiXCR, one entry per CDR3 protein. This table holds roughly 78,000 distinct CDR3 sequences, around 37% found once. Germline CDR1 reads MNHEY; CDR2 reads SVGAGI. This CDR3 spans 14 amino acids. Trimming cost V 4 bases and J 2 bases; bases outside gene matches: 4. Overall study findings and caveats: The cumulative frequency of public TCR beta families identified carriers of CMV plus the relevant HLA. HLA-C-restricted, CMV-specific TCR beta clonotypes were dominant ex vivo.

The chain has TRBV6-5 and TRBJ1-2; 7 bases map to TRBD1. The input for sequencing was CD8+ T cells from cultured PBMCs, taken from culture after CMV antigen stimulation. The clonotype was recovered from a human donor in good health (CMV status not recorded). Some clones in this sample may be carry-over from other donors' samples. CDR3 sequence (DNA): TGTGCCAGCAGTTTCAGGGGGTTCAACTATGGCTACACCTTC. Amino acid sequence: CASSFRGFNYGYTF.